The 9 T cell receptor beta chains below all came from one sample that was sequenced in a study of early T cells in non-severe SARS-CoV-2 infection. TCRdb independently ran MiXCR on the 5' RACE reads; one entry per CDR3 protein. The repertoire consists of 35,000 to 40,000 distinct CDR3 sequences, with roughly 4.5% occurring once and the leading ten covering around 16%. Sample: whole blood. The source is an adult who was a healthcare worker with PCR-confirmed SARS-CoV-2 infection or an uninfected control (not recorded which).

In this sample, this clonotype turned up many times. The chain combines TRBV12-3 or TRBV12-4 with TRBJ2-1; perhaps TRBD1 as D (5 bases). Trimming shortened V by 5 bases and J by 8 bases, and 22 bases separated the two germline ends. CDR3 length equals 16 residues. In nucleotides, the CDR3 is TGTGCCAGCAGTAATGGACAAGGGATGATAGTGTATGAGCAGTTCTTC. Encoded protein: CASSNGQGMIVYEQFF.

The V call is TRBV5-4, the J call TRBJ2-7; 10 nucleotides align to TRBD1. The germline V gene has CDR1 SGHNT and CDR2 YYREEE (reference sequence). This CDR3 is built from 13 residues. V gave up 4 bases and J gave up 7 bases; unmatched junction bases: 5. The CDR3 DNA follows: TGTGCCAGCAGCATGGGGACAGGGGAAGAGCAGTACTTC. Translated, it gives CASSMGTGEEQYF. Full variable domain (missing parts from reference TRBV5-4 and TRBJ2-7): ETGVTQSPTHLIKTRGQQVTLRCSSQSGHNTVSWYQQALGQGPQFIFQYYREEENGRGNFPPRFSGLQFPNYSSELNVNALELDDSALYLCASSMGTGEEQYFGPGTRLTVT.

This clonotype showed up many times. The rearrangement uses TRBV2 and TRBJ1-6, with no clear D. The CDR3 has 14 amino acids. The ends were cut back, 7 bases at V and 0 bases at J, with 7 bases in the middle. Germline assignment: CDR1 SNHLY and CDR2 FYNNEI. The CDR3 sequence: CASNDNSYNSPLHF. CDR3 coding DNA: TGTGCCAGCAACGATAACTCCTATAATTCACCCCTCCACTTT.

This clonotype showed up many times. The chain recombines TRBV7-9 with TRBJ1-1; TRBD1 is a possible D gene (6 bases). Germline CDR1 is SEHNR and CDR2 is FQNEAQ (reference sequence). V shed 5 bases and J shed 4 bases, with 14 bases lying between them. The CDR3 is 14 amino acids. CDR3 nucleotide sequence: TGTGCCAGCAGCGTCGGACAGAGACGCACTGAAGCTTTCTTT. This translates into CASSVGQRRTEAFF.

Ten or more counts support this clonotype. This sequence joins TRBV14 and TRBJ2-1; 8 bases map to TRBD1. The CDR3 extends over 15 amino acids. Trimming cost V 4 bases and J 9 bases; bases outside gene matches: 11. Germline-derived CDR1 and CDR2 are SGHDN and FVKESK. DNA of the CDR3: TGTGCCAGCAGCCGTGGACAGGGATTTCGGATTGAGCAGTTCTTC. Translating gives CASSRGQGFRIEQFF.

This clonotype was picked up many times. The chain links TRBV19 to TRBJ1-2; no firm D call. The CDR3 is 16 amino acids. V lost 2 bases, J lost 0 bases, and 13 bases lay in between. The germline V gene has CDR1 LNHDA and CDR2 SQIVND (reference sequence). CDR3 coding DNA: TGTGCCAGTAGTATACCGGGGAGATCAGCTAACTATGGCTACACCTTC. Translating gives CASSIPGRSANYGYTF.

In this sample, this clonotype turned up many times. The chain joins TRBV20-1 to TRBJ1-1; D may be TRBD1 (6 bases). CDR1 and CDR2 from the germline V gene are DFQATT and SNEGSKA (reference sequence). The CDR3 runs to 13 residues. V lost 6 bases, J lost 2 bases, and 13 bases lay in between. The chain's CDR3 is CSARQDLNTEAFF. The CDR3 nucleotides are TGCAGTGCCCGACAGGACCTAAACACTGAAGCTTTCTTT.

The chain links TRBV20-1 to TRBJ1-1; D might be TRBD1 (5 bases). V was clipped by 6 bases and J by 3 bases, with 14 bases between them. From germline, CDR1 is DFQATT and CDR2 SNEGSKA (reference sequence). The CDR3 is 13 amino acids. CDR3 nucleotide sequence: TGCAGTGCAAGTTATATGGGGCACACTGAAGCTTTCTTT. Translation gives CSASYMGHTEAFF.

This clonotype was observed at least ten times. The rearrangement joins TRBV5-4 to TRBJ2-1; the match to TRBD2 covers 7 bases. With V trimmed by 1 base and J by 3 bases, 4 bases remained unmatched. Germline values: CDR1 SGHNT, CDR2 YYREEE (reference sequence). The CDR3 has 15 residues. The CDR3 region is CASSLREGHYNEQFF. CDR3 nucleotides: TGTGCCAGCAGCTTGAGGGAGGGCCACTACAATGAGCAGTTCTTC. Full variable domain (outside the CDR3, taken from reference TRBV5-4 and TRBJ2-1): ETGVTQSPTHLIKTRGQQVTLRCSSQSGHNTVSWYQQALGQGPQFIFQYYREEENGRGNFPPRFSGLQFPNYSSELNVNALELDDSALYLCASSLREGHYNEQFFGPGTRLTVL.